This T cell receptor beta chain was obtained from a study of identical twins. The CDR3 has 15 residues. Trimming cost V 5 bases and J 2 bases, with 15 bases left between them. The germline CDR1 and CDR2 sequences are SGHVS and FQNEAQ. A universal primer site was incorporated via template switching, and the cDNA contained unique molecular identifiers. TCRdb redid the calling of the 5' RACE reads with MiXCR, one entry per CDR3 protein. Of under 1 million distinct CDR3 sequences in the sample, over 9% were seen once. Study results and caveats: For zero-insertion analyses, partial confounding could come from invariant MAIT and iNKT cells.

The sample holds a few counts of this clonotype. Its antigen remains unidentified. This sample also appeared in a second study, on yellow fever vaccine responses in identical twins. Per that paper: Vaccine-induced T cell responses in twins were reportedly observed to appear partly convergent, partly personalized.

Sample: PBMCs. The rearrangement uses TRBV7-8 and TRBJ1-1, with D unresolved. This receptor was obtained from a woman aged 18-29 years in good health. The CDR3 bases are TGTGCCAGCAGCCATCCTCGGGGAACTAACACTGAAGCTTTCTTT. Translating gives CASSHPRGTNTEAFF.